Included here is one TCR beta chain sequence, with context. Its antigen is currently unknown. V lost 2 bases, J lost 0 bases, and 3 bases stayed unmatched. The CDR3 has 15 residues. CDR1 is SGHNT, CDR2 YENEEA, per germline. The PCR used 60 Vbeta and 13 Jbeta primers. Using immunoSEQ multiplex PCR, the repertoire was profiled, and TCRdb retains in-frame clones only, with some absent. Of 150,000 or so clones listed, around 84% were seen once; the top ten hold 2% to 3%. The data were taken from a study of cytomegalovirus exposure and HLA in healthy donors. Background on the study: Genetic ancestry analysis placed about 84% of the 398 donors that were genotyped in the Caucasian-associated cluster.

Study results and limitations: Researchers left out some V segments, among them TRBV6-2 and TRBV6-3, as indistinguishable. DRB1 showed the most TCR associations and HLA-C the fewest in a later analysis, as rates varied by HLA locus.

The TCR originated in a man aged 45-65 years in good health and CMV-seronegative. The chain combines TRBV11-3 with TRBJ2-7, with 8 bases fitting TRBD1. The sequenced sample was PBMCs. This CDR3 reads CASSLQGQGSYEQYF. In DNA, the CDR3 is TGTGCCAGCAGCTTACAAGGACAGGGCTCCTACGAGCAGTACTTC.